This entry is about one T cell receptor (beta chain). No cognate antigen has been identified for it. Base qualities are not recorded, but no much larger clone differs from it by a single base. Library construction relied on the immunoSEQ multiplex PCR assay. The source is immuneACCESS, and TCRdb retained only in-frame sequences with V and J called. Part of the clones is not carried over; for the studies checked, unresolved V genes explain less than half of this, and the remainder is unexplained. This sample has 85,000 to 130,000 clones in its table, and roughly 89% of those were observed once. The ten largest clones capture approximately 1.5% of the sample. This sample is drawn from a study of T cell changes during pregnancy in multiple sclerosis (dated by TCRdb to between 2018 and 2021). Looking at the study overall: The study examined how the T cell repertoire changed over the course of pregnancy in women with multiple sclerosis.

Per the germline V gene (reference sequence), MNHEY is the CDR1 and SMNVEV is the CDR2. The CDR3, from cysteine to phenylalanine, totals 12 residues. Just CDR3 DNA is preserved here, 36 bases in frame from base 1. Here V drops 6 bases and J drops 5 bases, and the junction holds 3 bases not matched to any gene. The sequence derives from a female donor with multiple sclerosis, enrolled in a pregnancy study. This chain is built from TRBV27 and TRBJ1-2; the central 7 bases match TRBD1. This sample comprised peripheral blood, obtained before pregnancy. In nucleotide form, the sequence is TGTGCCAGCAGGGGACAGACGTATGGCTACACCTTC. Its translation is CASRGQTYGYTF.